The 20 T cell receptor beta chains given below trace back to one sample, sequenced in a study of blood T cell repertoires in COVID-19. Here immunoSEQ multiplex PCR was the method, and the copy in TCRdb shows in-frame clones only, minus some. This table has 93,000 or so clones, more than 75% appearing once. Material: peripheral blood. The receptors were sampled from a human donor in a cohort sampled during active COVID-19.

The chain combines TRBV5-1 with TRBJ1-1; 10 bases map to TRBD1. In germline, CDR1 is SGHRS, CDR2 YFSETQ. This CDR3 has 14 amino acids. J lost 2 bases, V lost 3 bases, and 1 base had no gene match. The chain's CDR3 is CASSWDRGNTEAFF. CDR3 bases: TGCGCCAGCAGCTGGGACAGGGGAAACACTGAAGCTTTCTTT.

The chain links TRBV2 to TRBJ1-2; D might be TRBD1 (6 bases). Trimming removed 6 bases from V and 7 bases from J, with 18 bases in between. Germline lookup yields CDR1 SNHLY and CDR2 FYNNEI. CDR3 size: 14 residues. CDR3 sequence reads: CASRRGSGEGGYTF. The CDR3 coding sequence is TGTGCCAGCAGGAGGGGGTCAGGGGAGGGTGGCTACACCTTC.

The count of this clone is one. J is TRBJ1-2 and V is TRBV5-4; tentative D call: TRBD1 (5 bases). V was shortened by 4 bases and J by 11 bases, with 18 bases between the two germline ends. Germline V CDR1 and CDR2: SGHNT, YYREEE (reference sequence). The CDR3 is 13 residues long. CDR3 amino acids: CASSLNSDTLYTF. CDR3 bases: TGTGCCAGCAGCCTGAACTCGGACACCCTATACACCTTC.

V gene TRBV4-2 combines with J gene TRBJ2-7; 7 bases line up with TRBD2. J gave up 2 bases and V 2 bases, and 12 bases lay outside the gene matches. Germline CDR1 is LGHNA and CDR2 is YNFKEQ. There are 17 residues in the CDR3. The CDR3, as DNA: TGTGCCAGCAGCCAAACAGCCACTCCTAGCGGAACCTACGAGCAGTACTTC. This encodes CASSQTATPSGTYEQYF.

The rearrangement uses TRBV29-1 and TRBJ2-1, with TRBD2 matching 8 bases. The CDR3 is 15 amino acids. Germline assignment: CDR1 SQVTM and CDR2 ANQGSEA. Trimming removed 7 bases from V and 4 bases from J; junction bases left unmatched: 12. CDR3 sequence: CSALRVAGSYNEQFF. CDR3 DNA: TGCAGCGCCCTGAGGGTAGCGGGATCATACAATGAGCAGTTCTTC.

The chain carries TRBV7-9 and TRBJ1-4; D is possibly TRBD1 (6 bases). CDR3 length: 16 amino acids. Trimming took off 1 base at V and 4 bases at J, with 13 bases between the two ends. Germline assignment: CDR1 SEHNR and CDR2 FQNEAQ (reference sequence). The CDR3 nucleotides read TGTGCCAGCAGCTTAGGATCTCAGGGGTTTAATGAAAAACTGTTTTTT. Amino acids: CASSLGSQGFNEKLFF.

CDR3 in amino acids: CASSFGRRQETQYF. CDR3 nucleotides: TGCGCCAGCAGCTTCGGCAGGCGACAAGAGACCCAGTACTTC. The chain has TRBV5-1 and TRBJ2-5, with D hard to call. The CDR3 covers 14 residues. The ends were cut back, 2 bases at V and 2 bases at J, with 10 bases in the middle. Germline V CDR1 and CDR2: SGHRS, YFSETQ.

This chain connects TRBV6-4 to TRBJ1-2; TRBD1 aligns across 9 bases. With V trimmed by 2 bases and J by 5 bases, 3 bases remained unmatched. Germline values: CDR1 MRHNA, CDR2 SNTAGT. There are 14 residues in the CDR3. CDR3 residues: CASSDPGQGYGYTF. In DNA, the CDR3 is TGTGCCAGCAGTGACCCGGGACAGGGATATGGCTACACCTTC.

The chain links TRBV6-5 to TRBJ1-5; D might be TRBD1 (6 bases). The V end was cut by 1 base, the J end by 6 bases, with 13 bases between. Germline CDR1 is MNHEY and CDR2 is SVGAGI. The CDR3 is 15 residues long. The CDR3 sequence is CASSYYRTGSQPQHF. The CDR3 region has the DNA TGTGCCAGCAGTTACTATCGTACAGGGAGTCAGCCCCAGCATTTT.

This CDR3 reads CASSFSPSTDTQYF. CDR3 in DNA: TGCGCCAGCAGCTTCTCCCCGAGCACAGATACGCAGTATTTT. This sequence joins TRBV5-1 and TRBJ2-3; no firm D call. The CDR3 sequence is 14 residues long. V was trimmed by 2 bases and J by 0 bases, leaving 7 bases between them. Per germline, CDR1 SGHRS and CDR2 YFSETQ.

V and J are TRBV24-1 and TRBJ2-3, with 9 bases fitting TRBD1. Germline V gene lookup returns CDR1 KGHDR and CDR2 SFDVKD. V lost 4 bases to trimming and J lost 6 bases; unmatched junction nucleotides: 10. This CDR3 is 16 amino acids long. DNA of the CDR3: TGTGCCACCAGTGACCCTGGTGACAGGGGGGCTGATACGCAGTATTTT. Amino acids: CATSDPGDRGADTQYF.

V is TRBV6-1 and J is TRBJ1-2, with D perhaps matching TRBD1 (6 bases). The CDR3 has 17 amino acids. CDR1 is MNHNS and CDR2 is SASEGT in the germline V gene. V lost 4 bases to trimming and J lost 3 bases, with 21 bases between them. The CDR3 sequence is CASSAFSRTATDYGYTF. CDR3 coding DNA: TGTGCCAGCAGTGCCTTCTCCCGGACAGCGACAGACTATGGCTACACCTTC.

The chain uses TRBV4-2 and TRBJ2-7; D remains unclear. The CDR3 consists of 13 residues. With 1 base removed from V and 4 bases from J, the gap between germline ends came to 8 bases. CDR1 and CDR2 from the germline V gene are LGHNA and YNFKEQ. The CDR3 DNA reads TGTGCCAGCAGCCAAGGGGCCTTGTACGAGCAGTACTTC. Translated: CASSQGALYEQYF.

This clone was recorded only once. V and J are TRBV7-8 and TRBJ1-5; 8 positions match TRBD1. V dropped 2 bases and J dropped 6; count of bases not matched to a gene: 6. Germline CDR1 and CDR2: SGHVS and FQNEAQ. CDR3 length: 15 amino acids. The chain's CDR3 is CASSLLDRETQPQHF. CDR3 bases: TGTGCCAGCAGCTTATTGGACAGGGAGACTCAGCCCCAGCATTTT. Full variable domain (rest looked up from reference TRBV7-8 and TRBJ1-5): GAGVSQSPRYKVAKRGQDVALRCDPISGHVSLFWYQQALGQGPEFLTYFQNEAQLDKSGLPSDRFFAERPEGSVSTLKIQRTQQEDSAVYLCASSLLDRETQPQHFGDGTRLSIL.

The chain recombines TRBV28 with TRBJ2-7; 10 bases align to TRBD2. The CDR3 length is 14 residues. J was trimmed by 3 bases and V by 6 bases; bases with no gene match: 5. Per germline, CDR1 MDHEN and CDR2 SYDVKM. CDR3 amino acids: CASRGLAELYEQYF. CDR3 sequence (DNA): TGTGCCAGCAGAGGACTAGCGGAGCTCTACGAGCAGTACTTC.

CDR3 protein: CASSSTNPSQGFYEQYF. The CDR3, as DNA: TGTGCCAGCAGCTCCACGAACCCCTCACAGGGCTTCTACGAGCAGTACTTC. The V and J genes are TRBV5-5 and TRBJ2-7; tentatively, D is TRBD1 (6 bases). Germline-derived CDR1 and CDR2 are SGHKS and YYEKEE (reference sequence). V shed 3 bases and J shed 3 bases, with 22 bases lying between them. CDR3 size: 17 residues.

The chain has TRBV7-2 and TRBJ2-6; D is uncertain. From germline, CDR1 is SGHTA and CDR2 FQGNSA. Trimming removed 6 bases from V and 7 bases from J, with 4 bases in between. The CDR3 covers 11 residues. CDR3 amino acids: CASSLANVLTF. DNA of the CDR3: TGTGCCAGCAGTCTAGCCAACGTCCTGACTTTC.

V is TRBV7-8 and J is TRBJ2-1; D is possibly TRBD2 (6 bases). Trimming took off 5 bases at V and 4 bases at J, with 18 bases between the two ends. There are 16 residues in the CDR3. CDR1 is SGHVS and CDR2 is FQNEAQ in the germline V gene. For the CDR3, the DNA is TGTGCCAGCAGCACTCGACTAGTAGGTCCTTACAATGAGCAGTTCTTC. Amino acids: CASSTRLVGPYNEQFF.

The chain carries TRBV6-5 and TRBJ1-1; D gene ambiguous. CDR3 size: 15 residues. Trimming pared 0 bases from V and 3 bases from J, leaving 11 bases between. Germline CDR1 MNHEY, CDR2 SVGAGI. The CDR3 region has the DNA TGTGCCAGCAGTTACTCGTCGTCCAGCGACACTGAAGCTTTCTTT. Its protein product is CASSYSSSSDTEAFF.

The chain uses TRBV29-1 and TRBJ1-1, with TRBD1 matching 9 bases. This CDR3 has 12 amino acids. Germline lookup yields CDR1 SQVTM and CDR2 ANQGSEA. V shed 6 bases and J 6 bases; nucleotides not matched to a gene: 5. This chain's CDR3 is CSVTGGEAEAFF. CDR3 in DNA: TGCAGCGTAACAGGGGGCGAGGCTGAAGCTTTCTTT.